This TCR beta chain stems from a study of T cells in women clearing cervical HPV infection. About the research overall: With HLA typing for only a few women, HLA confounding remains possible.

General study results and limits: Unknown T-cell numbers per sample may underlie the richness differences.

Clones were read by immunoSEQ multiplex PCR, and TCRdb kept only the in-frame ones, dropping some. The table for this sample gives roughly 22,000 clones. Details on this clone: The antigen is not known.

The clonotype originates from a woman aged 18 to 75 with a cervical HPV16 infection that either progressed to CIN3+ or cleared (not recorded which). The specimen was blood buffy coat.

The CDR3 protein is CASTGTSGYNEQFF. Partial CDR3 DNA: TGTGCCAGCACCGGGACTAGCGGTTACAATGAG. The chain combines TRBV2 with TRBJ2-1; 11 bases are shared with TRBD2. The read comes to an end 3 residues before the CDR3 does, leaving the germline J gene to fill in the end. CDR3 length: 14 amino acids. Germline V gene sequence: CDR1 SNHLY, CDR2 FYNNEI. The V and J ends lost 7 bases and 4 bases, in that order; junction bases with no gene match: 3.